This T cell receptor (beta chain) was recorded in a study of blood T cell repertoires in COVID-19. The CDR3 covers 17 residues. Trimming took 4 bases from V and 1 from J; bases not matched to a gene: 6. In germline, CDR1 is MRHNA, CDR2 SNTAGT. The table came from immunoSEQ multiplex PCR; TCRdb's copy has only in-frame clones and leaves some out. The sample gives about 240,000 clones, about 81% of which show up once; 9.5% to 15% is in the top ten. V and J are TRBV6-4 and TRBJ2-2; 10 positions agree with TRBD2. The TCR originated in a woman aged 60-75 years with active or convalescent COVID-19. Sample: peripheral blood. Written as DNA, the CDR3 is TGTGCCAGCAGTGCCCTAGCGGGGGTGATGAACACCGGGGAGCTGTTTTTT. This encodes CASSALAGVMNTGELFF.